A selection of T cell receptor beta chains follows, all from one sample in a study of CD8 T cells in ankylosing spondylitis. MiXCR, applied by TCRdb to the 5' RACE reads, yields one record per CDR3 protein. This sample has 700,000 to 1,000,000 distinct CDR3 sequences, with approximately 12% found just once. The sample was blood, either unsorted or a sorted T cell fraction (not recorded which). These receptors all come from a male donor with ankylosing spondylitis. CDR3s include the opening cysteine and the closing phenylalanine or tryptophan. D genes are given only for firm matches. Clone size appears in some rows only: once, few, many, or a class for an expanded clone.

CDR3aa	CDR3nt	d_gene	j_gene	v_gene	abundance
CASSLDQNNSPLHF	TGTGCCAGCAGTTTAGACCAGAATAATTCACCCCTCCACTTT	NA	TRBJ1-6	TRBV12-3/TRBV12-4	few
CASSFSRNSPLHF	TGTGCCAGCAGCTTTAGTAGGAATTCACCCCTCCACTTT	NA	TRBJ1-6	TRBV7-2	NA
CASSGGTGGEQFF	TGTGCCAGCAGTGGGGGGACAGGCGGTGAGCAGTTCTTC	TRBD1	TRBJ2-1	TRBV25-1	NA
CSVEIQGRETQYF	TGCAGCGTTGAAATCCAGGGACGTGAGACCCAGTACTTC	NA	TRBJ2-5	TRBV29-1	NA
CSVGETVWGYTF	TGCAGCGTTGGAGAGACCGTATGGGGCTACACCTTC	NA	TRBJ1-2	TRBV29-1	NA
CASSPSRAGSNEQFF	TGTGCCAGCAGCCCCTCAAGGGCGGGATCTAATGAGCAGTTCTTC	NA	TRBJ2-1	TRBV7-2	NA
CASSEANTASPLHF	TGTGCCAGCAGCGAAGCAAATACCGCTTCACCCCTCCACTTT	NA	TRBJ1-6	TRBV2	NA
CSAEPGRLEGYTF	TGCAGTGCTGAGCCGGGACGGCTGGAGGGCTACACCTTC	NA	TRBJ1-2	TRBV20-1	few
CASRVEGFAAEAFF	TGTGCCAGCAGAGTTGAGGGGTTCGCGGCTGAAGCTTTCTTT	NA	TRBJ1-1	TRBV6-1	few
CASRDQGTYGYTF	TGTGCCAGCAGGGACCAGGGGACTTATGGCTACACCTTC	NA	TRBJ1-2	TRBV6-1	NA
CSASPGNTGELFF	TGCAGTGCTAGCCCCGGGAACACCGGGGAGCTGTTTTTT	NA	TRBJ2-2	TRBV20-1	NA
CASSIRPTGETQYF	TGTGCCAGTAGTATCCGACCAACGGGGGAGACCCAGTACTTC	NA	TRBJ2-5	TRBV19	NA
CSARVANSYEQYF	TGCAGTGCTAGAGTCGCTAACTCCTACGAGCAGTACTTC	NA	TRBJ2-7	TRBV20-1	NA
CSAPLAGGYPADTQYF	TGCAGTGCGCCACTAGCGGGGGGGTACCCCGCAGATACGCAGTATTTT	TRBD2	TRBJ2-3	TRBV20-1	many
CASSQDSERGTDTQYF	TGTGCCAGCAGCCAAGATTCAGAGAGAGGCACAGATACGCAGTATTTT	NA	TRBJ2-3	TRBV4-2	NA
CASSLGTGGDEKLFF	TGCGCCAGCAGCCTCGGGACAGGGGGGGATGAAAAACTGTTTTTT	TRBD1	TRBJ1-4	TRBV4-3	NA
CASSEYPLWKGTYEQYF	TGCGCCAGCAGTGAGTATCCCCTCTGGAAGGGGACCTACGAGCAGTACTTC	NA	TRBJ2-7	TRBV10-1	NA
CSAPSGYGYTF	TGCAGTGCCCCTAGTGGGTATGGCTACACCTTC	NA	TRBJ1-2	TRBV20-1	many
CSAREGDTAGTQYF	TGCAGTGCTAGAGAGGGAGACACGGCAGGGACCCAGTACTTC	NA	TRBJ2-5	TRBV20-1	many
CASSLATAGYGYTF	TGCGCCAGCAGCTTGGCCACCGCGGGCTATGGCTACACCTTC	NA	TRBJ1-2	TRBV5-1	few
CASSWTGLGRTYEQYF	TGCGCCAGCAGCTGGACAGGTTTAGGCCGTACCTACGAGCAGTACTTC	TRBD1	TRBJ2-7	TRBV5-1	many
CASSQYDRGAFF	TGCGCCAGCAGCCAATACGACCGAGGGGCTTTCTTT	NA	TRBJ1-1	TRBV4-1	many
CSASGGAGNSPLHF	TGCAGTGCTAGCGGGGGGGCTGGGAATTCACCCCTCCACTTT	NA	TRBJ1-6	TRBV20-1	few
CASSQVAGWEHYTDTQYF	TGCGCCAGCAGCCAAGTGGCGGGGTGGGAACACTACACAGATACGCAGTATTTT	NA	TRBJ2-3	TRBV4-3	NA
CASSFRQGANEKLFF	TGTGCCAGCAGCTTCCGACAGGGCGCTAATGAAAAACTGTTTTTT	TRBD1	TRBJ1-4	TRBV12-3/TRBV12-4	many
CAWSGYGAFF	TGTGCCTGGAGTGGTTACGGAGCTTTCTTT	NA	TRBJ1-1	TRBV30	NA
CASSLSFRAEKLFF	TGTGCCAGCAGCTTAAGCTTCCGGGCAGAAAAACTGTTTTTT	NA	TRBJ1-4	TRBV11-2	NA
CASSPSKYEQYF	TGCGCCAGCAGCCCGTCTAAGTACGAGCAGTACTTC	NA	TRBJ2-7	TRBV5-1	NA
CASSLGLAPNNEQFF	TGCGCCAGCAGCTTGGGACTAGCGCCCAACAATGAGCAGTTCTTC	TRBD2	TRBJ2-1	TRBV5-1	many
CASSRTGALGWTQYF	TGTGCCAGCAGTCGGACAGGGGCTTTAGGGTGGACCCAGTACTTC	TRBD1	TRBJ2-5	TRBV28	many
CASSLRTLPGGKETQYF	TGTGCCAGCAGCCTCCGTACCCTCCCAGGGGGGAAAGAGACCCAGTACTTC	NA	TRBJ2-5	TRBV7-9	many
CASSLRARDSLYLHF	TGTGCCAGCAGTCTGAGAGCCCGGGACAGCCTTTATCTCCACTTT	TRBD1	TRBJ1-6	TRBV6-1	few
CASSQQREGEQYF	TGTGCCAGCAGCCAGCAGCGGGAGGGCGAGCAGTACTTC	TRBD2	TRBJ2-7	TRBV4-2	NA
CSVQGHDSYNEQFF	TGCAGCGTTCAAGGGCACGACTCCTACAATGAGCAGTTCTTC	NA	TRBJ2-1	TRBV29-1	NA
CASSYGTGESYEQYF	TGCGCCAGCAGCTACGGGACAGGGGAATCCTACGAGCAGTACTTC	TRBD1	TRBJ2-7	TRBV5-1	few
CASGSGGGEQFF	TGTGCCAGCGGCAGCGGGGGAGGTGAGCAGTTCTTC	TRBD2	TRBJ2-1	TRBV3-1	few
CSAIANQETQYF	TGCAGTGCTATCGCCAACCAAGAGACCCAGTACTTC	NA	TRBJ2-5	TRBV20-1	NA
CASSSGQFFNEKLFF	TGCGCCAGCAGCTCCGGACAGTTCTTTAATGAAAAACTGTTTTTT	NA	TRBJ1-4	TRBV5-1	many